Sequencing of this TCR beta chain was carried out in a study of T-cell memory formation after mild COVID-19. In the study overall: TCR clusters were largely donor specific.

This clonotype was found a few times. Its target is unknown. Libraries for TCRalpha and TCRbeta carried sample barcodes and unique molecular identifiers via 5'RACE. TCRdb reprocessed the 5' RACE reads via MiXCR and lists one record per CDR3 protein. The sample holds about 110,000 distinct CDR3 sequences, over 15% seen once. The CDR3 runs 14 residues. The V gene lost 5 bases and the J gene lost 6 bases, with 11 bases spanning the gap. Germline assignment: CDR1 SGHVS and CDR2 FNYEAQ. General study points: Among CD4+ contracting clones, most were CM and EM, and CD8+ ones EMRA.

The receptor was derived from an adult woman who had mild COVID-19 (a few samples of this study predate the infection). Cell type and time point are not known. This chain links TRBV7-6 with TRBJ1-6, with a weak D call TRBD1 (6 bases). The sample taken for sequencing was PBMCs or a T cell subset sorted from them (not recorded which). CDR3 in DNA: TGTGCCAGCAGCCATGGACAGACTAATTCACCCCTCCACTTT. Encoded protein: CASSHGQTNSPLHF.